This is a list of T cell receptor beta chains from one sample in a study of control samples from healthy donors and cancer patients. The method was immunoSEQ multiplex PCR; TCRdb's version includes in-frame clones alone and lacks a portion of them. The sample holds 85,000 to 100,000 clones, 90% to 95% seen once. The sequencing sample was made of blood. The receptors were sampled from a man in his late teens or twenties in good health. CDR3s include the opening cysteine and the closing phenylalanine or tryptophan. Fields, in order: clone size, V gene, CDR3 protein. The listing skips clone size in some rows; elsewhere it reads once, few, many or a size class.

- TRBV20-1 CSAERDPEAFF
once TRBV30 CAWSVDYTPQGTQYF
- TRBV7-9 CASSSGTGKGEAFF
once TRBV29-1 CSVRAGGSHEQYF
- TRBV6-1 CASSEGAGTRNTIYF
- TRBV5-6 CASSFGAGTGELFF
once TRBV6-5 CASTVLQGNTEAFF
- TRBV7-2 CASSPDLLAGYNEQFF
- TRBV7-6 CASSLAPGQGATGELFF
- TRBV30 CAWSLPTYEQYF
- TRBV3-1/TRBV3-2 CASSRGPGGIYF
few TRBV25-1 CAILPVLGAF
- TRBV25-1 CASSEPTGVEDEKLFF
- TRBV5-1 CASSLEGRKETQYF
- TRBV29-1 CSVVGDGYTF
- TRBV4-1 CASSQDNLESEQYF
- TRBV2 CASSERDRGLYSNQPQHF